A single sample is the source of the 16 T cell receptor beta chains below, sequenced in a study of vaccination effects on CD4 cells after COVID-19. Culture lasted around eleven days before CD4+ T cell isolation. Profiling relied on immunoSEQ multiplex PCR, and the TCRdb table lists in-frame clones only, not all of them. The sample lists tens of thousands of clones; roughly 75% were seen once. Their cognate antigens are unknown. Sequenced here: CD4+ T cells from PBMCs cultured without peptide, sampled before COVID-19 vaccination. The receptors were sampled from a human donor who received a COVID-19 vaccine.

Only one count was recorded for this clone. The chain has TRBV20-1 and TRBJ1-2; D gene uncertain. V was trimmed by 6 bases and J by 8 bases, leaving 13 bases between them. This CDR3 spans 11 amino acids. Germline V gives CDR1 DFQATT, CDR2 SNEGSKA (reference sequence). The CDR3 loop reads CSAPGEPGYTF. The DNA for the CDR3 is TGCAGTGCGCCGGGCGAACCGGGCTACACCTTC.

Written as DNA, the CDR3 is TGCGCCAGCAGCCCGCGACAGGGGGGATCTGGGGCCAACGTCCTGACTTTC. It encodes CASSPRQGGSGANVLTF. J is TRBJ2-6 and V is TRBV5-1, with 9 bases aligning to TRBD1. Per the germline V gene, CDR1 is SGHRS and CDR2 is YFSETQ. This CDR3 is 17 amino acids long. V shed 4 bases, J shed 1 base, and the junction held 6 bases outside the gene matches.

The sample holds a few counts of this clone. The CDR3 nucleotides read TGTGCCAGCAGCTTAAGACCTATAGCGGGCACTGAAGCTTTCTTT. This codes for CASSLRPIAGTEAFF. V gene TRBV7-8 combines with J gene TRBJ1-1; D call uncertain. Germline lookup yields CDR1 SGHVS and CDR2 FQNEAQ. The CDR3 sequence is 15 residues long. Trimming took 2 bases from V and 4 from J, leaving 14 bases between them.

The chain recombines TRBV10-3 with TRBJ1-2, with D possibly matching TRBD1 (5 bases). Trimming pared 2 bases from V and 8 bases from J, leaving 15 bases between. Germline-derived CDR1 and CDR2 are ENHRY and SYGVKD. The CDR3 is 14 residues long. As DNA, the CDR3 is TGTGCCATCAGTGAGGTTGGACGGGGGGGAGGCTACACCTTC. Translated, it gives CAISEVGRGGGYTF.

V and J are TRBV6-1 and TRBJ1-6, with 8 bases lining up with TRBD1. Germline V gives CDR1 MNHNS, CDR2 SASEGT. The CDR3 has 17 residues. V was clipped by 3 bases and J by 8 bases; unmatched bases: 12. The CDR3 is CASSDTHRGNVDSPLHF. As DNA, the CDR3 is TGTGCCAGCAGTGACACCCACAGGGGGAATGTGGATTCACCCCTCCACTTT.

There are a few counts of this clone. CDR3 protein: CASSIRPGDNEKLFF. Written as DNA, the CDR3 is TGTGCCAGCAGTATACGCCCGGGGGATAATGAAAAACTGTTTTTT. The chain has TRBV2 and TRBJ1-4, with D perhaps TRBD1 (5 bases). Between the trimmed V and J ends, which lost 5 bases and 4 bases, there was a span of 14 bases. This CDR3 has 15 amino acids. CDR1 is SNHLY and CDR2 is FYNNEI in the germline V gene.

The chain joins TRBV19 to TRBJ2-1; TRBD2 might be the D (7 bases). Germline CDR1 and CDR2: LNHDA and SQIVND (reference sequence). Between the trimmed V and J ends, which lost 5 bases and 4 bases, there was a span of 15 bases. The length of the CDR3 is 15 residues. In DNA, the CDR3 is TGTGCCAGTAGTCCCCCGGGGGGCAATTACAATGAGCAGTTCTTC. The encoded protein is CASSPPGGNYNEQFF.

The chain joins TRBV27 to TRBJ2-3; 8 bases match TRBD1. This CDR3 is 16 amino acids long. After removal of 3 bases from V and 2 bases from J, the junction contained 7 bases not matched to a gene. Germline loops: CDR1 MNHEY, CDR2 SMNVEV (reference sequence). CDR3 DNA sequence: TGTGCCAGCAGTTTCCCGGACAGGGACCTCACAGATACGCAGTATTTT. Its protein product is CASSFPDRDLTDTQYF.

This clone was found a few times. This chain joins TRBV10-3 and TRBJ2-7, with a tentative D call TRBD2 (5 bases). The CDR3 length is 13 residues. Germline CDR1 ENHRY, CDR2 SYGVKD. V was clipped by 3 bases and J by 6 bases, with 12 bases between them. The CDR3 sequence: CAISEGGVSEQYF. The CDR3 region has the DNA TGTGCCATCAGTGAAGGAGGAGTCAGCGAGCAGTACTTC.

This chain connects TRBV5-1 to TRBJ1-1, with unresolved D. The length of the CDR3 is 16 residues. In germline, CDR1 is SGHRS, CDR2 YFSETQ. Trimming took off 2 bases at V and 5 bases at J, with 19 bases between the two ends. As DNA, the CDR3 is TGCGCCAGCAGCTTACCCTCCCGTGGCGGGGAGACTGAAGCTTTCTTT. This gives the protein CASSLPSRGGETEAFF. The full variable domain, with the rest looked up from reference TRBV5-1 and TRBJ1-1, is KAGVTQTPRYLIKTRGQQVTLSCSPISGHRSVSWYQQTPGQGLQFLFEYFSETQRNKGNFPGRFSGRQFSNSRSEMNVSTLELGDSALYLCASSLPSRGGETEAFFGQGTRLTVV.

The CDR3 loop is CASSQEGTADYGYTF. As DNA, the CDR3 is TGCGCCAGCAGCCAAGAAGGGACAGCAGACTATGGCTACACCTTC. The genes are TRBV4-3 and TRBJ1-2, with 7 bases that match TRBD1. The germline V gene encodes CDR1 LGHNA and CDR2 YSLEER. The J segment lost 3 bases and the V segment lost 0 bases, leaving 4 bases of the junction unmatched. There are 15 residues in the CDR3.

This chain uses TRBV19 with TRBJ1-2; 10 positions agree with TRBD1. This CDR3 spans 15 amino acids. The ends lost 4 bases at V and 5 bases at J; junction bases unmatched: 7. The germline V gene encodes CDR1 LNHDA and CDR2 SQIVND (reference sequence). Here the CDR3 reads CASSTRQGAYYGYTF. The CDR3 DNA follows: TGTGCCAGTAGTACCAGACAGGGGGCATATTATGGCTACACCTTC.

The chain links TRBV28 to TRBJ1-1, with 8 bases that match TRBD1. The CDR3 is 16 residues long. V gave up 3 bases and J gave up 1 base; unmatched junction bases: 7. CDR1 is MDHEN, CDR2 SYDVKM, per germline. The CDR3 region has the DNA TGTGCCAGCAGTTTCTGGACAGGGACGAGGAACACTGAAGCTTTCTTT. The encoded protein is CASSFWTGTRNTEAFF.

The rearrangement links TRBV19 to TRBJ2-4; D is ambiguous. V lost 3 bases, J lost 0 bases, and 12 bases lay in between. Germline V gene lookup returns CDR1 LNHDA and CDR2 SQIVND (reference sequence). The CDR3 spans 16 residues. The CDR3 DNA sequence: TGTGCCAGTAGTATTGGGTCAAACCTAGCCAAAAACATTCAGTACTTC. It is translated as CASSIGSNLAKNIQYF. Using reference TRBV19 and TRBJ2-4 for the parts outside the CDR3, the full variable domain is DGGITQSPKYLFRKEGQNVTLSCEQNLNHDAMYWYRQDPGQGLRLIYYSQIVNDFQKGDIAEGYSVSREKKESFPLTVTSAQKNPTAFYLCASSIGSNLAKNIQYFGAGTRLSVL.

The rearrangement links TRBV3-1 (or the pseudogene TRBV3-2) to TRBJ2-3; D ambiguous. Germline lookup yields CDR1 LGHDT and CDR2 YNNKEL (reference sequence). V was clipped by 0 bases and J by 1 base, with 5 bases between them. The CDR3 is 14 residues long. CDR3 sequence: CASSQDYGTDTQYF. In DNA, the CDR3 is TGTGCCAGCAGCCAAGATTACGGCACAGATACGCAGTATTTT.

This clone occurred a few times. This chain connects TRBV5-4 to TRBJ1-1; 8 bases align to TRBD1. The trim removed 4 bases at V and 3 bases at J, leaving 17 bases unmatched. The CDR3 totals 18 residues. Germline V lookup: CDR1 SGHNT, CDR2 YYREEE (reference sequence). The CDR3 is CASSLPGGRGRTDTEAFF. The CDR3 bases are TGTGCCAGCAGCCTGCCGGGGGGCAGGGGGCGAACGGACACTGAAGCTTTCTTT.